Listed below are T cell receptor beta chains from one sample, sequenced in a study of control samples from healthy donors and cancer patients. Only in-frame clones appear in the TCRdb table, and some are missing; sequencing was by immunoSEQ multiplex PCR. This table has around 90,000 clones, roughly nine tenths appearing once. The specimen was blood. These receptors were obtained from a young man in good health. Each CDR3 is given without its conserved first and last residue.

v_call cdr3_aa
TRBV27 ASSSGYGYT
TRBV27 ASAIRPGVNNEQF
TRBV2 ASSERDSGPPDQPQH
TRBV11-2 ASSIRPSYEQY
TRBV27 ASSLWGPYEQY
TRBV5-5 ASSSTTGSTGELF
TRBV6-5 ASSLKGFTGELF
TRBV3-1/TRBV3-2 ASSQEPGTGNF
TRBV7-9 ASSLAQGTGEAF
TRBV6-5 ASGLLVYT
TRBV28 ASSLSGQGGEKLF
TRBV30 AWTDRNSNQPQH
TRBV19 ASSIGQGTRQPQH
TRBV12-5 ASGMEGYGYT
TRBV4-2 ASSQGGTQY
TRBV5-1 ASKQGGGRNTEAF
TRBV28 ASSLFGRDGELF
TRBV4-2 ASSQDLFQPQH
TRBV19 ASSINRQSYGYT
TRBV7-3 ASSLDRAGTGELF
TRBV6-2/TRBV6-3 ASSYSGLESNQPQH